One sample yielded the 12 T cell receptor beta chains listed below, sequenced in a study of shared T cell receptors in the human thymus. Generated by immunoSEQ multiplex PCR, the TCRdb table keeps only in-frame clones and is missing some. There are 650,000 to 950,000 clones in the sample; approximately 83% occur only once, and roughly 0.01% lies in the top ten. These same records also appear under a second study, on human thymus T cells.

Sequenced sample: thymocytes. These receptor sequences come from a girl under two years old with a congenital heart defect.

The V gene is TRBV9, the J gene TRBJ2-7; 7 positions match TRBD1. V was clipped by 0 bases and J by 5 bases; unmatched bases: 5. Germline loops: CDR1 SGDLS, CDR2 YYNGEE. CDR3 length: 14 residues. CDR3 DNA: TGTGCCAGCAGCGTAGGACAGGGTAGGAACGAGCAGTACTTC. Translated: CASSVGQGRNEQYF. Supplemented by reference TRBV9 and TRBJ2-7, the full variable domain reads DSGVTQTPKHLITATGQRVTLRCSPRSGDLSVYWYQQSLDQGLQFLIQYYNGEERAKGNILERFSAQQFPDLHSELNLSSLELGDSALYFCASSVGQGRNEQYFGPGTRLTVT.

This chain links TRBV7-8 with TRBJ2-7; D unresolved. The germline V and J ends were trimmed by 4 bases and 2 bases, with 12 bases remaining between them. Per germline, CDR1 SGHVS and CDR2 FQNEAQ. The CDR3 length is 14 residues. The CDR3 DNA sequence: TGTGCCAGCAGCTCCCCCGACACCCCCTACGAGCAGTACTTC. Amino acids: CASSSPDTPYEQYF.

This clone was counted once. The chain links TRBV5-5 to TRBJ2-7, with 7 bases aligning to TRBD1. V lost 0 bases, J lost 2 bases, and 8 bases stayed unmatched. CDR3 size: 16 residues. The germline V gene encodes CDR1 SGHKS and CDR2 YYEKEE (reference sequence). CDR3 sequence reads: CASSLAGAGGPYEQYF. CDR3 nucleotide sequence: TGTGCCAGCAGCTTGGCCGGGGCAGGGGGTCCCTACGAGCAGTACTTC.

The chain combines TRBV27 with TRBJ2-7, with D tentatively TRBD2 (5 bases). The V gene's germline CDR1 is MNHEY and CDR2 SMNVEV (reference sequence). Trimming removed 6 bases at V and 7 bases at J, with 19 bases between. CDR3 length equals 14 residues. CDR3 residues: CASRRASQGWEQYF. DNA of the CDR3: TGTGCCAGCAGGCGGGCTAGTCAAGGGTGGGAGCAGTACTTC.

The V call is TRBV6-6, the J call TRBJ2-1; 10 nucleotides match TRBD1. The V segment lost 5 bases and the J segment 12 bases; nucleotides outside the gene matches: 4. Germline V CDR1 and CDR2: MNHNY, SVGAGI (reference sequence). This CDR3 is 12 amino acids long. Here the CDR3 DNA reads TGTGCCAGCAGTGACCGGGACAGGGGGCAGTTCTTC. This encodes CASSDRDRGQFF.

The V call is TRBV14, the J call TRBJ1-1, with TRBD1 as a possible D gene (6 bases). The V end was cut by 0 bases, the J end by 5 bases, with 34 bases between. In germline, CDR1 is SGHDN, CDR2 FVKESK. The CDR3 consists of 22 residues. The CDR3 region has the DNA TGTGCCAGCAGCCAAGATGAGTTCCCCTACAGGGCAGGTACTCCGAGCGTGACTGAAGCTTTCTTT. Translated, it gives CASSQDEFPYRAGTPSVTEAFF.

The chain is built from TRBV7-2 and TRBJ1-1, with D unclear. This CDR3 spans 15 amino acids. V lost 4 bases and J lost 3, with 15 bases in between. Germline CDR1 and CDR2: SGHTA and FQGNSA. CDR3 residues: CASSSAFWRDTEAFF. The CDR3 DNA reads TGTGCCAGCAGCTCCGCGTTTTGGAGGGACACTGAAGCTTTCTTT.

The table lists this clone with a count of one. This sequence joins TRBV29-1 and TRBJ1-2; D gene uncertain. Between the trimmed V and J ends, which lost 5 bases and 8 bases, there was a span of 3 bases. The CDR3 has 8 amino acids. Germline V gene sequence: CDR1 SQVTM, CDR2 ANQGSEA. This chain's CDR3 is CSVSGYTF. CDR3 coding DNA: TGCAGCGTTAGCGGCTACACCTTC.

This rearrangement joins TRBV7-2 to TRBJ1-1; 8 nucleotides agree with TRBD1. This CDR3 region has 18 residues. Trimming removed 0 bases from V and 3 bases from J; junction bases left unmatched: 12. The V gene's germline CDR1 is SGHTA and CDR2 FQGNSA. The CDR3 bases are TGTGCCAGCAGCTTAGCGCCCAGGGGGCGCATCGAGGACACTGAAGCTTTCTTT. This codes for CASSLAPRGRIEDTEAFF.

This clone was detected only once. The chain recombines TRBV10-3 with TRBJ1-2, with D possibly matching TRBD1 (5 bases). Per germline, CDR1 ENHRY and CDR2 SYGVKD. The CDR3 is 19 amino acids. V lost 3 bases, J lost 3 bases, and 26 bases lay in between. The CDR3 DNA follows: TGTGCCATCAGTGAAGACCGGCAGGGCCGCTTAGGAGAGGACTATGGCTACACCTTC. This gives the protein CAISEDRQGRLGEDYGYTF.

The V and J genes are TRBV4-2 and TRBJ1-2; 9 bases line up with TRBD1. With V trimmed by 2 bases and J by 5 bases, 9 bases remained unmatched. The CDR3 contains 16 residues. Germline V lookup: CDR1 LGHNA, CDR2 YNFKEQ. Here the CDR3 DNA reads TGTGCCAGCAGCCAAACTACAGGGGGCCGATGGTATGGCTACACCTTC. Protein product: CASSQTTGGRWYGYTF.

V and J are TRBV5-1 and TRBJ2-7; 10 bases are a match to TRBD1. Trimming at V came to 4 bases and at J to 6 bases, leaving 13 bases not matched to a gene. Germline V lookup: CDR1 SGHRS, CDR2 YFSETQ. This CDR3 has 16 amino acids. DNA of the CDR3: TGCGCCAGCAGCCTTAGGGACAGGGGCCGGGTATGCGAGCAGTACTTC. Translation: CASSLRDRGRVCEQYF. The variable domain in full, with the rest retrieved from reference TRBV5-1 and TRBJ2-7, is KAGVTQTPRYLIKTRGQQVTLSCSPISGHRSVSWYQQTPGQGLQFLFEYFSETQRNKGNFPGRFSGRQFSNSRSEMNVSTLELGDSALYLCASSLRDRGRVCEQYFGPGTRLTVT.